A selection of T cell receptor beta chains follows, all from one sample in a study of CD8+ T cells in alopecia areata. Some clones are missing from TCRdb's copy, which holds only in-frame ones; the method was immunoSEQ multiplex PCR. The sample consists of more than 95,000 clones, around three fifths of them appearing once. Sequencing used CD4+ T cells sorted from blood. All receptors come from a human donor in good health. Both conserved end residues are part of each CDR3. Fields, in order: V gene, clone size, D gene, J gene, CDR3 DNA, CDR3 protein. A D gene is named only where the DNA matches it firmly. Part of the rows lack a size; the others show once, few, many or a class for expanded clones.

v_call: TRBV5-1; clone_size: -; d_call: -; j_call: TRBJ1-6; cdr3_nt: TGCGCCAGCAGCTTAGGGGAATTGAATTCACCCCTCCACTTT; cdr3_aa: CASSLGELNSPLHF
v_call: TRBV2; clone_size: few; d_call: -; j_call: TRBJ2-1; cdr3_nt: TGTGCCAGCAGAGGCGACACATACAATGAGCAGTTCTTC; cdr3_aa: CASRGDTYNEQFF
v_call: TRBV4-1; clone_size: few; d_call: TRBD1; j_call: TRBJ2-7; cdr3_nt: TGCGCCAGCAGCCAGACAGCGGGACAGGGAGGCTACGAGCAGTACTTC; cdr3_aa: CASSQTAGQGGYEQYF
v_call: TRBV6-5; clone_size: -; d_call: -; j_call: TRBJ1-1; cdr3_nt: TGTGCCAGCAATAAAGCAGGGTGGAACACTGAAGCTTTCTTT; cdr3_aa: CASNKAGWNTEAFF
v_call: TRBV7-2; clone_size: -; d_call: -; j_call: TRBJ2-5; cdr3_nt: TGTGCCAGCACCACCGGAGGGACCTGGACCCAGTACTTC; cdr3_aa: CASTTGGTWTQYF
v_call: TRBV7-2; clone_size: -; d_call: TRBD2; j_call: TRBJ2-5; cdr3_nt: TGTGCCAGCAGCGCCGGGGGGTCCCAAGAGACCCAGTACTTC; cdr3_aa: CASSAGGSQETQYF
v_call: TRBV30; clone_size: -; d_call: -; j_call: TRBJ1-6; cdr3_nt: TGTGCCTACAGACTGACCAGTAATTCACCCCTCCACTTT; cdr3_aa: CAYRLTSNSPLHF
v_call: TRBV29-1; clone_size: -; d_call: -; j_call: TRBJ1-2; cdr3_nt: TGCAGCGTTGGATTATCGGGATTCTATGGCTACACCTTC; cdr3_aa: CSVGLSGFYGYTF
v_call: TRBV25-1; clone_size: -; d_call: -; j_call: TRBJ2-2; cdr3_nt: TGTGCCAGCAGCCCGGCCGCCGGACCCACCGGGGAGCTGTTTTTT; cdr3_aa: CASSPAAGPTGELFF
v_call: TRBV6-5; clone_size: -; d_call: TRBD1; j_call: TRBJ2-1; cdr3_nt: TGTGCCAGCAGTTACCGGACAGGGTACGGTGAGCAGTTCTTC; cdr3_aa: CASSYRTGYGEQFF
v_call: TRBV6-6; clone_size: -; d_call: -; j_call: TRBJ1-1; cdr3_nt: TGTGCCAGTTCGAAAGGAACAGCTGACACTGAAGCTTTCTTT; cdr3_aa: CASSKGTADTEAFF
v_call: TRBV5-4; clone_size: -; d_call: -; j_call: TRBJ1-5; cdr3_nt: TGTGCCAGCAGCCAACAGGGCAATCAGCCCCAGCATTTT; cdr3_aa: CASSQQGNQPQHF
v_call: TRBV5-1; clone_size: -; d_call: -; j_call: TRBJ1-1; cdr3_nt: TGCGCCAGCAGCTTGCGTCTAGAGAACACTGAAGCTTTCTTT; cdr3_aa: CASSLRLENTEAFF